A selection of T cell receptor beta chains follows, all from one sample in a study of shared clonotypes between healthy human individuals. Data came from immunoSEQ multiplex PCR; TCRdb stores just in-frame clones and leaves some out. The data contain more than 2 million clones, about 95% of them singletons. Sequences were obtained from naive CD8+ T cells sorted from blood. Receptor source: a man younger than 35 in good health. The CDR3 runs from the conserved cysteine through the conserved F or W.

v_gene	j_gene	CDR3aa
TRBV7-6	TRBJ1-1	CASSPQMNTEAFF
TRBV2	TRBJ2-5	CASSPMGGGIETQYF
TRBV27	TRBJ1-5	CASSLFRTDNQPQHF
TRBV5-6	TRBJ1-5	CASSLGRSNQPQHF
TRBV27	TRBJ1-6	CANPHVASYNSPLHF
TRBV7-9	TRBJ2-2	CARPGEGTGELFF
TRBV13	TRBJ2-7	CASSLGEGQGSEQYF
TRBV27	TRBJ2-7	CASSLSSNLDHYEQYF
TRBV7-8	TRBJ2-3	CASSSTIAGGDTQYF
TRBV4-1	TRBJ1-4	CASSQEGAADTDELFF
TRBV7-6	TRBJ2-2	CASSLEGQGALTSTGELFF
TRBV7-6	TRBJ2-2	CASSRTVNTGELFF
TRBV5-6	TRBJ2-3	CASSLELASRTDTQYF
TRBV4-3	TRBJ2-1	CASSQSGSSYNEQFF
TRBV4-1	TRBJ1-4	CASSHLGGAELFF
TRBV5-4	TRBJ2-7	CASSLSLGDYEQYF
TRBV7-9	TRBJ2-7	CASSLTSGRNNYEQYF
TRBV5-1	TRBJ2-7	CASSLRQGYEQYF
TRBV5-1	TRBJ2-5	CASSSPIRQETQYF
TRBV27	TRBJ2-7	CASAYGTGAVEQYF
TRBV5-1	TRBJ2-3	CASSPWTAQSTDTQYF
TRBV11-2	TRBJ2-5	CASSLAGPGETQYF
TRBV6-5	TRBJ1-5	CASSSGTPRNQPQHF
TRBV9	TRBJ2-6	CASSVGASGANVLTF